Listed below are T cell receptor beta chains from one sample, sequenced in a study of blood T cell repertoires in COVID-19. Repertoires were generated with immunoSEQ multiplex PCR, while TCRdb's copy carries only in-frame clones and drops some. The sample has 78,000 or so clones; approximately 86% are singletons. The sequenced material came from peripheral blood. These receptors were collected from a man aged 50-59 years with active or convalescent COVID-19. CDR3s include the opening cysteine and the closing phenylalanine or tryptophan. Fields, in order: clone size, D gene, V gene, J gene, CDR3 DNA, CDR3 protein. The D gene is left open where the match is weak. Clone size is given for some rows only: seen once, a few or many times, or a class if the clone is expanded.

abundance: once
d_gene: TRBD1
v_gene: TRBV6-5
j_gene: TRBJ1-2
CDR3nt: TGTGCCAGCACTTCTGACAGGGGGCTTGATGGCTACACCTTC
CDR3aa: CASTSDRGLDGYTF

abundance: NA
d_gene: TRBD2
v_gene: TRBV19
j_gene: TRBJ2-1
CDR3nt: TGTGCCAGTCATACTAGCGGGACTTACAATGAGCAGTTCTTC
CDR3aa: CASHTSGTYNEQFF

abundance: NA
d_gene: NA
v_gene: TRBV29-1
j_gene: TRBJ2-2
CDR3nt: TGCAGCGTTGAATTGGACACAGCGAACACCGGGGAGCTGTTTTTT
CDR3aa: CSVELDTANTGELFF

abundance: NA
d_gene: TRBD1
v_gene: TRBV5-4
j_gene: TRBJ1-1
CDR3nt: TGTGCCAGCAGTCTTCAAAAGGGGACAGGTGGCACTGAAGCTTTCTTT
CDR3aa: CASSLQKGTGGTEAFF

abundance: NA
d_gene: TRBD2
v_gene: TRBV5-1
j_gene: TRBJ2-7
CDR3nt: TGCGCCAGCAGCCCGACCGGGACTAGCACTTACGAGCAGTACTTC
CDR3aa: CASSPTGTSTYEQYF

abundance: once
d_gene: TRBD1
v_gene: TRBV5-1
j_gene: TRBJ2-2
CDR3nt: TGCGCCAGCAGCCGGGACAGGGACAACGGGGAGCTGTTTTTT
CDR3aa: CASSRDRDNGELFF

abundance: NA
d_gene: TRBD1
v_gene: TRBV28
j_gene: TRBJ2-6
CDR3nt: TGTGCCAGCAATAAAGGGGGCGCCGGGGCCAACGTCCTGACTTTC
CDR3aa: CASNKGGAGANVLTF

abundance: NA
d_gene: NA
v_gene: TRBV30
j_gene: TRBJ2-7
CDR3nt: TGTGCCTTGTTGGGGCACCCGCCCTTATCCTACGAGCAGTACTTC
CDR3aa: CALLGHPPLSYEQYF

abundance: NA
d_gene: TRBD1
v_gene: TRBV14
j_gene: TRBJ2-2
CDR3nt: TGTGCCAGCAGCACCGGGACAGGGTCCACCGGGGAGCTGTTTTTT
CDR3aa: CASSTGTGSTGELFF

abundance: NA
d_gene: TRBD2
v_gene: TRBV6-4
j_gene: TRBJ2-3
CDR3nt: TGTGCCAGCAGTCATAGCGGGGGGACAGATACGCAGTATTTT
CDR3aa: CASSHSGGTDTQYF

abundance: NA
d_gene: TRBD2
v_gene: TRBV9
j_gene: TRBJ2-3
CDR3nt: TGTGCCAGCAGCGCAGAGGTTAGCGGGGGTTATACGCAGTATTTT
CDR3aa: CASSAEVSGGYTQYF

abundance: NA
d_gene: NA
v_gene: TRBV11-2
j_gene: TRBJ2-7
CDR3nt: TGTGCCAGCAGCTCCCGGACTATATCCTACGAGCAGTACTTC
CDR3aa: CASSSRTISYEQYF

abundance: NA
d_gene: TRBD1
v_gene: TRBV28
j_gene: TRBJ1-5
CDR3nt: TGTGCCAGCAGTAGGACAGGGGCCAGCAATCAGCCCCAGCATTTT
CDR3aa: CASSRTGASNQPQHF

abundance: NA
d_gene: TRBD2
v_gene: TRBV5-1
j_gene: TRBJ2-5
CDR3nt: TGCGCCAGCAGCTTGGGACTAGCGGCCCCCGAGACCCAGTACTTC
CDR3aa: CASSLGLAAPETQYF

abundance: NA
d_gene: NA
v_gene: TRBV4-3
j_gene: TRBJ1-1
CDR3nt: TGCGCCAGCAGCCAAGATAGAAGAGCTGAAGCTTTCTTT
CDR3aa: CASSQDRRAEAFF

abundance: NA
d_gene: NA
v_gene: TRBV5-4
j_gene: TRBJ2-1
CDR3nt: TGTGCCAGCAGCTACCGGGATGAGCAGTTCTTC
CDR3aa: CASSYRDEQFF

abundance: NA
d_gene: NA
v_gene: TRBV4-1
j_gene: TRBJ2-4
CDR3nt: TGCGCCAGCAGCCTTTCCCGCCAGGAACTAGCCAAAAACATTCAGTACTTC
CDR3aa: CASSLSRQELAKNIQYF

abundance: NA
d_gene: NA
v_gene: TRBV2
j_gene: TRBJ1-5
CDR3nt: TGTGCCAGCAGCCTCTCTAGTAATCAGCCCCAGCATTTT
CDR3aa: CASSLSSNQPQHF

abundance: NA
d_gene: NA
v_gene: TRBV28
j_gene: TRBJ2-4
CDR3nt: TGTGCCAGCAGTTTGCAGGTTCAAAACATTCAGTACTTC
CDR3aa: CASSLQVQNIQYF

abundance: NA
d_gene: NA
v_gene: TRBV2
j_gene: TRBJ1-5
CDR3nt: TGTGCCAGCAGTGGGACAGACTATCAGCCCCAGCATTTT
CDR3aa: CASSGTDYQPQHF

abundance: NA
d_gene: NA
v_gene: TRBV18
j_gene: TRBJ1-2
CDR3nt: TGTGCCAGCTCACCACCGGGGGGCTATGGCTACACCTTC
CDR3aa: CASSPPGGYGYTF

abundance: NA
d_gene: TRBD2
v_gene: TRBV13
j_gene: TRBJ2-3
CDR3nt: TGTGCCAGCAGCTTAGTCGCTAGCGGGTCCAGGGATACGCAGTATTTT
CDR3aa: CASSLVASGSRDTQYF

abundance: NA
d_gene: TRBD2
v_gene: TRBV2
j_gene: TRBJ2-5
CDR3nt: TGTGCCAGCAGTGTTGGGGGAGGGTCCGAACAAGAGACCCAGTACTTC
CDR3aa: CASSVGGGSEQETQYF

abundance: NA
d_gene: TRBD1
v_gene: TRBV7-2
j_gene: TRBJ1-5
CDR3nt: TGTGCCAGCAGCTTAGGTAACAGGGGGCTCAATCAGCCCCAGCATTTT
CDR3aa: CASSLGNRGLNQPQHF

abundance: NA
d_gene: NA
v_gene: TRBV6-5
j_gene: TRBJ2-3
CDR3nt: TGTGCCAGCATCGAACGAGGGTGGGGCACAGATACGCAGTATTTT
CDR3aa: CASIERGWGTDTQYF

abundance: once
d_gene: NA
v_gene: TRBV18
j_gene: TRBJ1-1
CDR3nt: TGTGCCAGCTCACCTGAGGGCCAAAGGAGAGCTTTCTTT
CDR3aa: CASSPEGQRRAFF

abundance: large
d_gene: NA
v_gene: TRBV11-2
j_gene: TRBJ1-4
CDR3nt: TGTGCCAGCTCACGAGTGGTTTGGGAAAAACTGTTTTTT
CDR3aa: CASSRVVWEKLFF

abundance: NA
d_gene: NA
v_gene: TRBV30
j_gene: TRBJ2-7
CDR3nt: TGTGCCTGGAGTGCTGGGCAATTCTACGAGCAGTACTTC
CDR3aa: CAWSAGQFYEQYF

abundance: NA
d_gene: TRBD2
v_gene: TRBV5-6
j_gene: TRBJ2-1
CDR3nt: TGTGCCAGCAAGGGAGGGGTATACAATGAGCAGTTCTTC
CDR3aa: CASKGGVYNEQFF

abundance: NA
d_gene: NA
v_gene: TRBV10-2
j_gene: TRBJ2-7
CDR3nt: TGCGCCAGCAGTGCAGGGGGGAACGAGCAGTACTTC
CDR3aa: CASSAGGNEQYF

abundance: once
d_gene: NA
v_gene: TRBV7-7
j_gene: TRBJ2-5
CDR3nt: TGTGCCAGCAGCTCTGGGGTGGGGCCACAAGAGACCCAGTACTTC
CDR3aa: CASSSGVGPQETQYF

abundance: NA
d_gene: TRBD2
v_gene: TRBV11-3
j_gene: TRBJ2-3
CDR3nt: TGTGCCAGCAGCCTCGGACTAGCGGGGGGGTTTAGCACAGATACGCAGTATTTT
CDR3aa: CASSLGLAGGFSTDTQYF

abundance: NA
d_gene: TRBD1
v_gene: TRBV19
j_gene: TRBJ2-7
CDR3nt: TGTGCCAGTAGTAGGGCCAGGGGGCGAGACGAGCAGTACTTC
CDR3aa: CASSRARGRDEQYF

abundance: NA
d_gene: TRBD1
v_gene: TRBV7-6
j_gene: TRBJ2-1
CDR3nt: TGTGCCAGCAGCCCCATGAGGGGGCAAACTTACAATGAGCAGTTCTTC
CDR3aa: CASSPMRGQTYNEQFF

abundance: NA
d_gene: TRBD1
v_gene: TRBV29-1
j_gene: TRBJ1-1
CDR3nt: TGCAGCGCCATGAAACAGGGGGCCGGTGAAGCTTTCTTT
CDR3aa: CSAMKQGAGEAFF

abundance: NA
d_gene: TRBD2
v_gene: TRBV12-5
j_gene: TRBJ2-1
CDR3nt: TGTGCTAGTGCCCAAAGCGGGGGGGCGAGGCAGTTCTTC
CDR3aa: CASAQSGGARQFF

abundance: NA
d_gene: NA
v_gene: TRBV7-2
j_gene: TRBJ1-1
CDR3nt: TGTGCCAGCAGCACCCAGGCGAACACTGAAGCTTTCTTT
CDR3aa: CASSTQANTEAFF

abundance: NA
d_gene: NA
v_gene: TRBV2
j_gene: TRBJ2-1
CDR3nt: TGTGCCAGCGCCCCGGGGAACGGGAATGAGCAGTTCTTC
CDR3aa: CASAPGNGNEQFF

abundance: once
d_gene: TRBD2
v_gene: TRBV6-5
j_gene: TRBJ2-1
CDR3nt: TGTGCCAGCAGTTACCGGCGGGGGGGTAGAAATGAGCAGTTCTTC
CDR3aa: CASSYRRGGRNEQFF

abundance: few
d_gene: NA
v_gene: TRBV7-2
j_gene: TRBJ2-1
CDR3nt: TGTGCCAGCAGCTTAGAGTCTTCCGGGGGGCAGTTCTTC
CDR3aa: CASSLESSGGQFF

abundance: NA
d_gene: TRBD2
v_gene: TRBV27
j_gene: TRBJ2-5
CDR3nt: TGTGCCAGCAGCATCCATAGCGGGGAGGAGGGGACCCAGTACTTC
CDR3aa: CASSIHSGEEGTQYF

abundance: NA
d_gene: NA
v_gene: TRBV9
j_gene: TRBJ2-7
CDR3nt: TGTGCCAGCAGCGCCCCGGGACATACCTACGAGCAGTACTTC
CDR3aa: CASSAPGHTYEQYF

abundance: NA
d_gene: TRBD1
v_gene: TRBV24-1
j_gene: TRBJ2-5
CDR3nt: TGTGCCACCAGTGCCTGGGACAGGCAAGAGACCCAGTACTTC
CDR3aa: CATSAWDRQETQYF

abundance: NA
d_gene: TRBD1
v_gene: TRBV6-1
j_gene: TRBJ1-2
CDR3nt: TGTGCCAGCAGTGAAGTGACAGGGTGGGACCCGGAGGGCTACACCTTC
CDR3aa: CASSEVTGWDPEGYTF

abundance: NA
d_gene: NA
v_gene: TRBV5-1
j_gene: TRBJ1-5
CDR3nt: TGCGCCAGCAGCTTGGGTCCACTTAGCAATCAGCCCCAGCATTTT
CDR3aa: CASSLGPLSNQPQHF

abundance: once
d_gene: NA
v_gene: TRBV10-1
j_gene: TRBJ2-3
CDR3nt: TGCGCCAGCAGTGAGTCGACAGTCACAGATACGCAGTATTTT
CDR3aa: CASSESTVTDTQYF

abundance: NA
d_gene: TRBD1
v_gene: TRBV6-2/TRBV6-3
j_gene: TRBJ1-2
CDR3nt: TGTGCCAGCAGCCCAGCACAGGGGAGCACCTATGGCTACACCTTC
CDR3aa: CASSPAQGSTYGYTF

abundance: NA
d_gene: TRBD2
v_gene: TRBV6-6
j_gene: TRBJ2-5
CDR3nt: TGTGCCAGCAGTTACACTAGCGGGGGGCCACAAGAGACCCAGTACTTC
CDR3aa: CASSYTSGGPQETQYF

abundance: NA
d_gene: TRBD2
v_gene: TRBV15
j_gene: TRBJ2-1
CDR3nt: TGTGCCACCAGCAGCCTTACTAGCGGGGCCGAGCAGTTCTTC
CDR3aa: CATSSLTSGAEQFF

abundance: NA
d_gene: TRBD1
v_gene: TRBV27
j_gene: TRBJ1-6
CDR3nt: TGTGCCAGCAGTTTATTTTTGGACAGGGGTCATAATTCACCCCTCCACTTT
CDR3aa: CASSLFLDRGHNSPLHF

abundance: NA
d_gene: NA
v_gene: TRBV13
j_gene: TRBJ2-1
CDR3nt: TGTGCCAGCAGCCCCCGGAGGAATGAGCAGTTCTTC
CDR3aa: CASSPRRNEQFF

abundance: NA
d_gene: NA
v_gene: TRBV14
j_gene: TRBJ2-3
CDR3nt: TGTGCCAGCAGCCGACAGGGAGGTTGGACAGATACGCAGTATTTT
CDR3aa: CASSRQGGWTDTQYF

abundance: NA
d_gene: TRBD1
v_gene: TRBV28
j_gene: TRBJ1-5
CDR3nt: TGTGCCAGCAGTTTACGAAACAGGGGAGGCAATCAGCCCCAGCATTTT
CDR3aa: CASSLRNRGGNQPQHF

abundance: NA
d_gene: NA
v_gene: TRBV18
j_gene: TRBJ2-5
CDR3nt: TGTGCCAGCTCACCAGAGGGTGAGGAGACCCAGTACTTC
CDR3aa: CASSPEGEETQYF

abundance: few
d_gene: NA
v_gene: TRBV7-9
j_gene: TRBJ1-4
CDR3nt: TGTGCCAGCAGCTCTTACAGGGATGGAAATGAAAAACTGTTTTTT
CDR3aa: CASSSYRDGNEKLFF

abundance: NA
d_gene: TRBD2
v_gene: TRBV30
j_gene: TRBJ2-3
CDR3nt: TGTGCCTGGAGTGCTTCGGGCGGGACTAGCCTCACAGATACGCAGTATTTT
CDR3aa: CAWSASGGTSLTDTQYF

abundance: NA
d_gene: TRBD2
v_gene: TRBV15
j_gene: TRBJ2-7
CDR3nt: TGTGCCACCAGCAGGGGGGGGGTCGGCTCCTACGAGCAGTACTTC
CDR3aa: CATSRGGVGSYEQYF

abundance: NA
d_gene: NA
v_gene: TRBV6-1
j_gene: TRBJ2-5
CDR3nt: TGTGCCAGCAGCGAACGGAGCTCGAACGACAGGGTGGGGAGGGAGACCCAGTACTTC
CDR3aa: CASSERSSNDRVGRETQYF

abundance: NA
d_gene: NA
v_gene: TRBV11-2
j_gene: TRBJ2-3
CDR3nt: TGTGCCAGCAGCTTAGGGGGCGGAACAGATACGCAGTATTTT
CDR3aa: CASSLGGGTDTQYF